This T cell receptor beta chain was identified during a study of cytomegalovirus exposure and HLA in healthy donors. Study-wide context: Researchers found that 81% of fewer than 450 genotyped donors fell within the Caucasian-associated ancestry cluster. General study findings and limits: Some public TCRs appeared in many individuals, while most sequences were rare. 150 to 200 TCR beta chains were listed as cytomegalovirus-associated.

With respect to this clone: The antigen remains unidentified.

Researchers ran the PCR with 60 Vbeta and 13 Jbeta primers. The protocol was immunoSEQ multiplex PCR, while the TCRdb copy is restricted to in-frame clones and leaves out a portion. The sample holds more than 85,000 clones, 80% seen once. CDR1 is LNHNV and CDR2 is YYDKDF in the germline V gene (reference sequence). The CDR3 contains 14 residues. V lost 8 bases to trimming and J lost 4 bases, with 17 bases between them. This chain uses TRBV15 with TRBJ1-1; D is undetermined. The TCR comes from a man aged 25 to 40 in good health and CMV-seropositive. The source material was PBMCs. The CDR3 sequence: CATSPRGSSTEAFF. The CDR3 DNA sequence: TGTGCCACCTCCCCCCGGGGAAGTAGCACTGAAGCTTTCTTT.